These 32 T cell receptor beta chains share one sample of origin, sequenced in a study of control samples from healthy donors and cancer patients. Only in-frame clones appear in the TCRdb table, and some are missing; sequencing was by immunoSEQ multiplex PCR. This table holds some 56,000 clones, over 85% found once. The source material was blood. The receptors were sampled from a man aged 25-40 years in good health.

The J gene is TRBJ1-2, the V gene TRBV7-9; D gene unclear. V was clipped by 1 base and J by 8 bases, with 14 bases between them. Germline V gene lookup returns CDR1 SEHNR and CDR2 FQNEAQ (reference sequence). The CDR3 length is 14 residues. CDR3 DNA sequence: TGTGCCAGCAGCTTAGAGGTTCCGGCTATCGGCTACACCTTC. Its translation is CASSLEVPAIGYTF.

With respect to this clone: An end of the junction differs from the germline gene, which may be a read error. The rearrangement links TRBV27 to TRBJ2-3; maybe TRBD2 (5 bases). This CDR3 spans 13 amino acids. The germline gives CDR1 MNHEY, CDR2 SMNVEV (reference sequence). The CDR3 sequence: CASSLSMASYPFF. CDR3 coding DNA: TGTGCCAGCAGTTTATCTATGGCTAGCTACCCATTTTTT.

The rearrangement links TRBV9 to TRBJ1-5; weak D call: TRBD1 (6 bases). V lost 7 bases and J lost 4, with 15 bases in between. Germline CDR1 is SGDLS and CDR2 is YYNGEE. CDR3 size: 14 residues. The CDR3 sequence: CASSGGGVNQPQHF. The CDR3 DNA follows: TGTGCCAGCTCTGGAGGGGGTGTAAATCAGCCCCAGCATTTT. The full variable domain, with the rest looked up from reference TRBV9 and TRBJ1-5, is DSGVTQTPKHLITATGQRVTLRCSPRSGDLSVYWYQQSLDQGLQFLIQYYNGEERAKGNILERFSAQQFPDLHSELNLSSLELGDSALYFCASSGGGVNQPQHFGDGTRLSIL.

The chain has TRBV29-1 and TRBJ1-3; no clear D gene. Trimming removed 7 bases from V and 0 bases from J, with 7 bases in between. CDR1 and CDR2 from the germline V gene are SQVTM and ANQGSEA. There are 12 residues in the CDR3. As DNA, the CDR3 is TGCAGCGCCCGCAACTCTGGAAACACCATATATTTT. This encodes CSARNSGNTIYF.

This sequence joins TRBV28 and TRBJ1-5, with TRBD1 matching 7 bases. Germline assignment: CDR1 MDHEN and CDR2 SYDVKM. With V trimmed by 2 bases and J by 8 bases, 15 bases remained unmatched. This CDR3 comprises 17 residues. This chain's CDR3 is CASSLPRYRGSGEPQHF. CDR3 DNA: TGTGCCAGCAGTTTACCACGATACAGGGGCAGTGGGGAGCCCCAGCATTTT.

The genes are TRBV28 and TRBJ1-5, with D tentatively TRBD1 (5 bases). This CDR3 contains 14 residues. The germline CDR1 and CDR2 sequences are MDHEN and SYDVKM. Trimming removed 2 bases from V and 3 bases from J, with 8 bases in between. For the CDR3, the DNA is TGTGCCAGCAGTTTAAGACAGTACAATCAGCCCCAGCATTTT. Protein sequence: CASSLRQYNQPQHF.

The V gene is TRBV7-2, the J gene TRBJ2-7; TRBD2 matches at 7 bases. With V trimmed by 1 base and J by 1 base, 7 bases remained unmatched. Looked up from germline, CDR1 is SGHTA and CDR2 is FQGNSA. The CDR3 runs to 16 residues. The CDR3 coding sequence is TGTGCCAGCAGCTTAGATGGGGCGGGAGTATCCTACGAGCAGTACTTC. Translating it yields CASSLDGAGVSYEQYF.

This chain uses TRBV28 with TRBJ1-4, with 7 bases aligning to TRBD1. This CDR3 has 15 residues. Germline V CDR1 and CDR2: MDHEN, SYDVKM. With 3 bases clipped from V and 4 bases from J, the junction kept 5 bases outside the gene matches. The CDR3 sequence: CASSFVTGFNEKLFF. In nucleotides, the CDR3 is TGTGCCAGCAGTTTCGTGACAGGGTTTAATGAAAAACTGTTTTTT.

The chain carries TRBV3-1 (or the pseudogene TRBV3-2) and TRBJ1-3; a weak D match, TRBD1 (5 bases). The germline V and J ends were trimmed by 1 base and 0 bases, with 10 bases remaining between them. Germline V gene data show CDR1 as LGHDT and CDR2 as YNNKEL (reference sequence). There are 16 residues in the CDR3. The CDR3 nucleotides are TGTGCCAGCAGCCAAGTCCCCCAGGGCTCTGGAAACACCATATATTTT. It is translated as CASSQVPQGSGNTIYF.

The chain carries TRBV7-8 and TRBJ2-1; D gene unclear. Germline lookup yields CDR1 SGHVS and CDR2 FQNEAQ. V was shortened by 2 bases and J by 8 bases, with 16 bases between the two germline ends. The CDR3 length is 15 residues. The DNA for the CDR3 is TGTGCCAGCAGCTTATTGCGAGGAGTAAGGGATGAGCAGTTCTTC. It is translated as CASSLLRGVRDEQFF.

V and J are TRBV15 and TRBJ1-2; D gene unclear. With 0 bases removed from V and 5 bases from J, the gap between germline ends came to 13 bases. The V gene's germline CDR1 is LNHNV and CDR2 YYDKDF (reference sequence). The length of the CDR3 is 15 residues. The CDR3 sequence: CATSREAKDPYGYTF. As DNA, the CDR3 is TGTGCCACCAGCAGAGAGGCCAAGGACCCTTATGGCTACACCTTC.

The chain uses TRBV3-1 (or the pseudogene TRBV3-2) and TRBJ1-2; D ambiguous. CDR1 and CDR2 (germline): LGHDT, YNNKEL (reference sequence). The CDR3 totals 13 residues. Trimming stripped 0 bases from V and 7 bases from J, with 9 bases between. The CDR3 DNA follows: TGTGCCAGCAGCCAAGAAACCGGTTCTGGCTACACCTTC. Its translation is CASSQETGSGYTF.

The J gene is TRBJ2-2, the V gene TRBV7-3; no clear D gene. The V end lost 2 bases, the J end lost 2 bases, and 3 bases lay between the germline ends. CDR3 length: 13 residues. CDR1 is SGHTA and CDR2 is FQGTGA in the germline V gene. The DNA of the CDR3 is TGTGCCAGCAGCTTACTAAACACCGGGGAGCTGTTTTTT. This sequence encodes CASSLLNTGELFF.

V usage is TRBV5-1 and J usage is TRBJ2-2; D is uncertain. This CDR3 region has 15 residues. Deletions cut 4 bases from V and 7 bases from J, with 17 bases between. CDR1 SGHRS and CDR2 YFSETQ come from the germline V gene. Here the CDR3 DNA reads TGCGCCAGCAGCCTAGGGTACAGTAACGGCGGGGAGCTGTTTTTT. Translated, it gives CASSLGYSNGGELFF.

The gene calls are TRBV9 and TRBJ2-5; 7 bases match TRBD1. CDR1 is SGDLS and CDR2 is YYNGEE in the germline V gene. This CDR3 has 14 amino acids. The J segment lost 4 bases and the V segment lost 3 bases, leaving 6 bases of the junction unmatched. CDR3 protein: CASSDRTGRETQYF. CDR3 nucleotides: TGTGCCAGCAGCGACCGGACAGGCCGAGAGACCCAGTACTTC.

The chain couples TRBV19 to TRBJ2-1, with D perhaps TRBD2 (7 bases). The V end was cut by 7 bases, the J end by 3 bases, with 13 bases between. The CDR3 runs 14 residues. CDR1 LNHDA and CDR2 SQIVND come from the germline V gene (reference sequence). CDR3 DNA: TGTGCCAGTACCCGAGGGGGGGACTACAATGAGCAGTTCTTC. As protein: CASTRGGDYNEQFF.

In DNA form, the CDR3 reads TGTGCCAGCAGCCAAGTTTCGCCGCGACAATCCCCCACCGGGGAGCTGTTTTTT. Protein product: CASSQVSPRQSPTGELFF. The J gene is TRBJ2-2, the V gene TRBV3-1 (or the pseudogene TRBV3-2); D unresolved. Germline CDR1 LGHDT, CDR2 YNNKEL (reference sequence). Trimming pared 1 base from V and 4 bases from J, leaving 19 bases between. The CDR3 sequence is 18 residues long.

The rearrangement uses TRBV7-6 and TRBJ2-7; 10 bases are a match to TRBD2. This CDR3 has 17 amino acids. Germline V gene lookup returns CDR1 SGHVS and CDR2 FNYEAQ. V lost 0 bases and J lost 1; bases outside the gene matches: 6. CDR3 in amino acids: CASSLALTSGNSYEQYF. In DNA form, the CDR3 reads TGTGCCAGCAGCTTAGCCCTCACTAGCGGGAATTCCTACGAGCAGTACTTC.

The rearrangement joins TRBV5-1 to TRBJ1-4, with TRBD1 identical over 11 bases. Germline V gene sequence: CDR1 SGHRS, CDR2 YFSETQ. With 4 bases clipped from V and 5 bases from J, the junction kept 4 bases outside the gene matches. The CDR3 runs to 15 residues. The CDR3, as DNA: TGCGCCAGCAGCCGAAGGGACAGGGGGAATGAAAAACTGTTTTTT. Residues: CASSRRDRGNEKLFF.

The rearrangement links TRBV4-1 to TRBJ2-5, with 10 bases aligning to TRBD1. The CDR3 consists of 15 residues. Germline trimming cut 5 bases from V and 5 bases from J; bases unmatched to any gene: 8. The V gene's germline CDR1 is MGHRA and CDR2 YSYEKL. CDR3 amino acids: CASSKGQGMRETQYF. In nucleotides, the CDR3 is TGCGCCAGCAGCAAGGGACAGGGGATGAGGGAGACCCAGTACTTC.

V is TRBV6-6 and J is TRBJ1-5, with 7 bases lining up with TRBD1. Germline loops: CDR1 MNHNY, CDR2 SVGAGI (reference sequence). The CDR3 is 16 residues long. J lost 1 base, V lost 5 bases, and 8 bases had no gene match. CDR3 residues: CASSLDRVGSNQPQHF. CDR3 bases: TGTGCCAGCAGTCTTGACAGGGTAGGAAGCAATCAGCCCCAGCATTTT.

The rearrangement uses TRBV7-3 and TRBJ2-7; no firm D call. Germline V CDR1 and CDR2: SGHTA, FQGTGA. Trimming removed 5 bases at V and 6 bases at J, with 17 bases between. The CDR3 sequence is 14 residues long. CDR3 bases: TGTGCCAGCAGCCATCGGACGAACGGCGGCGAGCAGTACTTC. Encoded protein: CASSHRTNGGEQYF.

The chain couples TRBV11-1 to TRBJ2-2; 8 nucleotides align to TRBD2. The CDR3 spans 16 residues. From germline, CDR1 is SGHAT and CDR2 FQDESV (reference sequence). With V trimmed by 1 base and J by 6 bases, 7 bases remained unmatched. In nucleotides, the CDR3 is TGTGCCAGCAGCTTAGGAGCGGGAGTGACGCCCGGGGAGCTGTTTTTT. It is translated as CASSLGAGVTPGELFF.

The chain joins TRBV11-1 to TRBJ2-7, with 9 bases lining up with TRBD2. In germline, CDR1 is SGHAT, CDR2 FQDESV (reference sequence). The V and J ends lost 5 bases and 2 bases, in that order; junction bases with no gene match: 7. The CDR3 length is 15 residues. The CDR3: CASSPLAGLTYEQYF. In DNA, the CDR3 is TGTGCCAGCAGCCCCCTAGCGGGACTCACCTACGAGCAGTACTTC.

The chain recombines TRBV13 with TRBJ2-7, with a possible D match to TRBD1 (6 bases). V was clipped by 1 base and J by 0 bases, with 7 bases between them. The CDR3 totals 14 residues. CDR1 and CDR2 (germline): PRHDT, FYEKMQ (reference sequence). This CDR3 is CASSLDRASYEQYF. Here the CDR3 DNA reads TGTGCCAGCAGCTTAGACAGGGCCTCCTACGAGCAGTACTTC.

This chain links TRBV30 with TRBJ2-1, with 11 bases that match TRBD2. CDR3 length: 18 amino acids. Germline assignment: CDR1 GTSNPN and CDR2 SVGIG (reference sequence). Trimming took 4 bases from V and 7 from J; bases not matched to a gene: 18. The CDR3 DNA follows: TGTGCCTGGATGATAGCGGGAGGGGCCCTGGAGGCTTGGAATGAGCAGTTCTTC. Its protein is CAWMIAGGALEAWNEQFF.

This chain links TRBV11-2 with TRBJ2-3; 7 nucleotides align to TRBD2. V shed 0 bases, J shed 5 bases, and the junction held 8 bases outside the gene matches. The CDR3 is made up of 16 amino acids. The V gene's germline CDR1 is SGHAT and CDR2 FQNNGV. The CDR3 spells CASSLELAERGDTQYF. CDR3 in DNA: TGTGCCAGCAGCTTAGAGCTAGCGGAGAGGGGAGATACGCAGTATTTT.

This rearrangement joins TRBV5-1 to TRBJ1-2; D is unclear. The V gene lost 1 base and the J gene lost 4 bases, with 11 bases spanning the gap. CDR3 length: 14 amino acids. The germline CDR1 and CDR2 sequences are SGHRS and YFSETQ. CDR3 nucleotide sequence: TGCGCCAGCAGCTTGAAATCCGATAGCTATGGCTACACCTTC. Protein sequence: CASSLKSDSYGYTF. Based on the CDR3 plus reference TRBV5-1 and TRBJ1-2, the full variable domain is KAGVTQTPRYLIKTRGQQVTLSCSPISGHRSVSWYQQTPGQGLQFLFEYFSETQRNKGNFPGRFSGRQFSNSRSEMNVSTLELGDSALYLCASSLKSDSYGYTFGSGTRLTVV.

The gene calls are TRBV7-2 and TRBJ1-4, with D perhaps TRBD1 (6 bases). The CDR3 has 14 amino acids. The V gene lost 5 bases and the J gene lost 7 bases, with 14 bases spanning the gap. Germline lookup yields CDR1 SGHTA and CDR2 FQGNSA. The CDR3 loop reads CASSKGGPAEKLFF. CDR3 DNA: TGTGCCAGCAGCAAGGGGGGTCCGGCTGAAAAACTGTTTTTT.

The CDR3 DNA reads TGTGCCAGCAGGGGAAAGACAGGGCATGAAAAACTGTTTTTT. It yields the protein CASRGKTGHEKLFF. The V call is TRBV6-5, the J call TRBJ1-4, with 7 nucleotides matching TRBD1. Per the germline V gene, CDR1 is MNHEY and CDR2 is SVGAGI. CDR3 length: 14 amino acids. The J segment lost 6 bases and the V segment lost 6 bases, leaving 7 bases of the junction unmatched.

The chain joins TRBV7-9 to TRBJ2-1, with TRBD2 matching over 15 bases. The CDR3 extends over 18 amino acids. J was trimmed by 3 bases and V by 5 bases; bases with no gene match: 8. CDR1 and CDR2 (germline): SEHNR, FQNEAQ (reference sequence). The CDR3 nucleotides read TGTGCCAGCAGCCCGGGACTAGCGGGAGGTTCGGGCTACAATGAGCAGTTCTTC. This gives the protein CASSPGLAGGSGYNEQFF. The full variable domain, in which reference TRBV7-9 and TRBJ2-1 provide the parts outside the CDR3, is DTGVSQNPRHKITKRGQNVTFRCDPISEHNRLYWYRQTLGQGPEFLTYFQNEAQLEKSRLLSDRFSAERPKGSFSTLEIQRTEQGDSAMYLCASSPGLAGGSGYNEQFFGPGTRLTVL.

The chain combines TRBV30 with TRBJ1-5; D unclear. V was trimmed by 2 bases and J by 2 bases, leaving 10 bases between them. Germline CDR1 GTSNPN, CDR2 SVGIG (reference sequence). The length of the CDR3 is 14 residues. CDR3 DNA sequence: TGTGCCTGGAGTTCGGGGAGGGGCAATCAGCCCCAGCATTTT. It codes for CAWSSGRGNQPQHF. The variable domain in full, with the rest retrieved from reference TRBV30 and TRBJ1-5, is SQTIHQWPATLVQPVGSPLSLECTVEGTSNPNLYWYRQAAGRGLQLLFYSVGIGQISSEVPQNLSASRPQDRQFILSSKKLLLSDSGFYLCAWSSGRGNQPQHFGDGTRLSIL.